Each of the 26 T cell receptor beta chains below was sequenced from the same sample in a study of regulatory T cells in long-lasting Graves disease. Researchers made TCR beta libraries by using iRepertoire HTBI primers and running Arm-PCR on CDR3 regions. TCRdb fed the multiplex PCR reads into MiXCR, producing one record per CDR3 protein. The table records 390,000 or so distinct CDR3 sequences, less than 30% of them present only once. Indicated time point: persistent/refractory GD, antithyroid drugs over 5 years with positive TRAb. With RNA extracted from PBMCs as input, the TCR library was made. This sample comprised peripheral blood mononuclear cells (PBMCs), obtained when the disease was refractory, from a patient treated with antithyroid drugs. The receptors here all came from a woman in her 40s with Graves disease.

There are many counts of this clonotype. The V gene is TRBV10-3, the J gene TRBJ2-7, with 9 nucleotides matching TRBD2. Per the germline V gene, CDR1 is ENHRY and CDR2 is SYGVKD. The CDR3 covers 13 residues. The J segment lost 2 bases and the V segment lost 7 bases, leaving 3 bases of the junction unmatched. CDR3 sequence reads: CAINGGRAYEQYF. In nucleotides, the CDR3 is TGTGCCATCAATGGCGGGAGGGCCTACGAGCAGTACTTC.

In this sample, this clonotype turned up once. The junction departs from the called germline gene at one end, perhaps through a read error. The chain recombines TRBV11-2 with TRBJ2-2; TRBD1 matches at 7 bases. This CDR3 has 15 amino acids. The germline CDR1 and CDR2 sequences are SGHAT and FQNNGV. CDR3 in DNA: TGTGCCAGCAGCCCGCCCCAGACAGGGACCGGGGAGCTGGTTTTT. Its protein product is CASSPPQTGTGELVF.

This clonotype showed up just a few times. The rearrangement links TRBV6-2 or TRBV6-3 to TRBJ2-5; D is perhaps TRBD1 or TRBD2 (7 bases each). The CDR3 contains 18 residues. CDR1 is MNHEY, CDR2 SVGEGT, per germline. V shed 5 bases and J shed 4 bases, with 26 bases lying between them. This CDR3 is CASSVQGGGTGTRETQYF. The DNA of the CDR3 is TGTGCCAGCAGTGTGCAGGGGGGAGGGACCGGGACTCGAGAGACCCAGTACTTC.

This clonotype came up many times. The chain has TRBV28 and TRBJ1-6; D unclear. CDR1 MDHEN and CDR2 SYDVKM come from the germline V gene. The CDR3 extends over 14 amino acids. V was trimmed by 2 bases and J by 6 bases, leaving 8 bases between them. CDR3 loop: CASSLGVRNSPLHF. The CDR3 DNA reads TGTGCCAGCAGTTTAGGGGTGCGTAATTCACCCCTCCACTTT.

This clonotype was seen more than once but under ten times. This rearrangement joins TRBV3-1 to TRBJ1-2; D not certain. Per germline, CDR1 LGHDT and CDR2 YNNKEL (reference sequence). V was shortened by 5 bases and J by 8 bases, with 12 bases between the two germline ends. There are 12 residues in the CDR3. The CDR3 loop reads CASSTLRRGYTF. CDR3 coding DNA: TGTGCCAGCAGCACTCTACGGAGGGGCTACACCTTC.

Only a few counts were recorded for this clonotype. V usage is TRBV20-1 and J usage is TRBJ2-7, with D maybe TRBD2 (7 bases). CDR3 length: 15 residues. Germline CDR1 DFQATT, CDR2 SNEGSKA (reference sequence). Trimming shortened V by 5 bases and J by 2 bases, and 19 bases separated the two germline ends. CDR3 sequence: CSAQKGGGFPYEQYF. The CDR3 coding sequence is TGCAGTGCTCAAAAAGGGGGGGGTTTCCCCTACGAGCAGTACTTC.

This clonotype was counted ten times or more. CDR3 sequence (DNA): TGTGCCAGCAGCCGAAAGGGACAGGGCAATCAGCCCCAGCATTTT. It yields the protein CASSRKGQGNQPQHF. The chain is built from TRBV11-2 and TRBJ1-5; 8 nucleotides align to TRBD1. The V gene's germline CDR1 is SGHAT and CDR2 FQNNGV. This CDR3 has 15 amino acids. V lost 5 bases to trimming and J lost 2 bases; unmatched junction nucleotides: 5.

This clonotype was observed at least ten times. The gene calls are TRBV28 and TRBJ2-2, with D possibly TRBD1 on 6 matching bases. This CDR3 is 14 amino acids long. Germline CDR1 and CDR2: MDHEN and SYDVKM. Trimming took off 10 bases at V and 1 base at J, with 13 bases between the two ends. The CDR3 region is CAISGQQNTGELFF. For the CDR3, the DNA is TGTGCCATCTCGGGACAACAGAACACCGGGGAGCTGTTTTTT.

The rearrangement joins TRBV4-1 to TRBJ2-5; no clear D gene. CDR3 length: 15 residues. With 2 bases removed from V and 2 bases from J, the gap between germline ends came to 12 bases. The germline V gene encodes CDR1 MGHRA and CDR2 YSYEKL. This chain's CDR3 is CASSQNRLQQETQYF. The CDR3 coding sequence is TGCGCCAGCAGCCAAAACCGACTCCAACAAGAGACCCAGTACTTC.

The chain uses TRBV5-1 and TRBJ2-7, with 8 bases that match TRBD2. Trimming took 4 bases from V and 0 from J; bases not matched to a gene: 6. CDR1 is SGHRS and CDR2 is YFSETQ in the germline V gene. This CDR3 has 15 residues. Here the CDR3 DNA reads TGCGCCAGCAGCACGGGGGGGAGGAGCTCCTACGAGCAGTACTTC. Protein: CASSTGGRSSYEQYF. Full variable domain (missing parts from reference TRBV5-1 and TRBJ2-7): KAGVTQTPRYLIKTRGQQVTLSCSPISGHRSVSWYQQTPGQGLQFLFEYFSETQRNKGNFPGRFSGRQFSNSRSEMNVSTLELGDSALYLCASSTGGRSSYEQYFGPGTRLTVT.

This clonotype has a handful of counts. The chain employs TRBV20-1 and TRBJ1-1; possibly TRBD1 for D (5 bases). The CDR3 runs to 13 residues. The V end was cut by 5 bases, the J end by 11 bases, with 21 bases between. Per the germline V gene, CDR1 is DFQATT and CDR2 is SNEGSKA (reference sequence). CDR3 sequence (DNA): TGCAGTGCTCCCCACCCCGGGACGCCCTCCGCTTTCTTT. Protein sequence: CSAPHPGTPSAFF.

Many counts were recorded for this clonotype. The V gene is TRBV28, the J gene TRBJ1-2, with D possibly being TRBD1 (5 bases). The CDR3 consists of 13 residues. Trimming pared 5 bases from V and 4 bases from J, leaving 11 bases between. CDR1 and CDR2 (germline): MDHEN, SYDVKM. Here the CDR3 reads CASSLTGAYGYTF. The CDR3 coding sequence is TGTGCCAGCAGTCTTACAGGCGCCTATGGCTACACCTTC.

This clonotype has a count of ten or more. This chain links TRBV6-9 with TRBJ2-5; 10 nucleotides align to TRBD2. The germline V gene encodes CDR1 MNHGY and CDR2 SVAAGI. The CDR3 has 16 residues. With 3 bases clipped from V and 4 bases from J, the junction kept 8 bases outside the gene matches. CDR3 in DNA: TGTGCCAGCAGTTACCTAGCGGGAGTCTCATCAGAGACCCAGTACTTC. Amino acid sequence: CASSYLAGVSSETQYF.

This clonotype was recorded many times. The chain couples TRBV12-3 or TRBV12-4 to TRBJ2-5, with 9 bases that match TRBD2. The trim removed 5 bases at V and 3 bases at J, leaving 7 bases unmatched. The CDR3 spans 15 residues. CDR3 DNA sequence: TGTGCCAGCAGTCGACCGGGACTAGCTAAAGAGACCCAGTACTTC. Its protein product is CASSRPGLAKETQYF.

This chain links TRBV19 with TRBJ2-1; the match to TRBD2 covers 7 bases. Germline trimming cut 7 bases from V and 3 bases from J; bases unmatched to any gene: 6. The germline V gene has CDR1 LNHDA and CDR2 SQIVND (reference sequence). There are 14 residues in the CDR3. CDR3 region: CASKSGGGYNEQFF. The CDR3 DNA follows: TGTGCCAGTAAGAGTGGGGGGGGCTACAATGAGCAGTTCTTC.

This clonotype turned up a few times. The chain combines TRBV30 with TRBJ2-7; maybe TRBD1 (6 bases). Germline values: CDR1 GTSNPN, CDR2 SVGIG (reference sequence). V dropped 7 bases and J dropped 6 bases, with 22 bases sitting between them. The length of the CDR3 is 14 residues. The CDR3 region is CAYNPGEIGGEQYF. The DNA for the CDR3 is TGTGCCTACAACCCAGGGGAAATAGGAGGCGAGCAGTACTTC.

The chain has TRBV29-1 and TRBJ2-3; D is possibly TRBD2 (5 bases). V shed 6 bases and J shed 3 bases, with 10 bases lying between them. The CDR3 has 12 residues. Germline CDR1 reads SQVTM; CDR2 reads ANQGSEA. This chain's CDR3 is CSVLGGTDTQYF. The CDR3 coding sequence is TGCAGCGTGCTTGGAGGTACAGATACGCAGTATTTT.

About this clonotype itself: This clone may be a read error of a much larger clone one base away. The chain has TRBV2 and TRBJ2-5, with D possibly being TRBD1 (5 bases). This CDR3 is 15 amino acids long. Per the germline V gene, CDR1 is SNHLY and CDR2 is FYNNEI. The CDR3 here is CASNEWQGREETQYF. CDR3 sequence (DNA): TGTGCCAGCAATGAATGGCAGGGAAGGGAAGAGACCCAGTACTTC.

Remarks on this clonotype: A read error may account for a junction end that differs from germline. This chain connects TRBV14 to TRBJ2-2, with D possibly called TRBD1 or TRBD2 (5 bases each). The germline V gene encodes CDR1 SGHDN and CDR2 FVKESK. The CDR3 sequence is 15 residues long. CDR3 coding DNA: TGTGCCAGCAGCCCGTGGGGGAAGAACACCGAGGAGCTGTTTTTT. It codes for CASSPWGKNTEELFF.

This clonotype has just a few counts. The rearrangement joins TRBV20-1 to TRBJ2-7; a possible D gene is TRBD1 (6 bases). V was trimmed by 6 bases and J by 5 bases, leaving 14 bases between them. From germline, CDR1 is DFQATT and CDR2 SNEGSKA (reference sequence). The CDR3 consists of 12 residues. The CDR3 nucleotides are TGCAGTGCCCCGACAGGAGCCCACGAGCAGTACTTC. This translates into CSAPTGAHEQYF.

This clonotype was seen many times. The CDR3 DNA sequence: TGTGCCAGCAGTTACTGTACAGGGCGTCGCAATCAGCCCCAGCATTTT. Translation: CASSYCTGRRNQPQHF. The chain combines TRBV6-2 or TRBV6-3 with TRBJ1-5, with D possibly being TRBD1 (6 bases). CDR1 is MNHEY and CDR2 is SVGEGT in the germline V gene. The CDR3 spans 16 residues. V gave up 1 base and J gave up 2 bases, with 12 bases separating them.

In its sample, this clonotype was seen many times. The gene calls are TRBV28 and TRBJ1-6; D is undetermined. The CDR3 totals 16 residues. The germline V gene has CDR1 MDHEN and CDR2 SYDVKM. V lost 5 bases to trimming and J lost 2 bases, with 13 bases between them. The CDR3 spells CASSRLRTTYNSPLHF. As DNA, the CDR3 is TGTGCCAGCAGTCGACTTCGCACCACCTATAATTCACCCCTCCACTTT. The whole variable domain, remainder taken from reference TRBV28 and TRBJ1-6, is DVKVTQSSRYLVKRTGEKVFLECVQDMDHENMFWYRQDPGLGLRLIYFSYDVKMKEKGDIPEGYSVSREKKERFSLILESASTNQTSMYLCASSRLRTTYNSPLHFGNGTRLTVT.

This clonotype was recorded many times. This chain connects TRBV6-1 to TRBJ2-5, with 8 positions matching TRBD2. This CDR3 region has 11 residues. Looked up from germline, CDR1 is MNHNS and CDR2 is SASEGT. V trimming: 8 bases; J trimming: 4 bases; junction bases outside the gene matches: 0. The CDR3, as DNA: TGTGCCAGCGCGGGAGGAGAGACCCAGTACTTC. Its translation: CASAGGETQYF.

The rearrangement joins TRBV19 to TRBJ2-2; D gene uncertain. This CDR3 contains 14 residues. Trimming took 1 base from V and 4 from J, leaving 7 bases between them. Germline CDR1 and CDR2: LNHDA and SQIVND (reference sequence). The CDR3 DNA reads TGTGCCAGTAGTATAGCCGCTAGCACCGGGGAGCTGTTTTTT. The encoded protein is CASSIAASTGELFF.

This clonotype came up many times. The chain recombines TRBV28 with TRBJ1-2, with 10 bases identical to TRBD1. This CDR3 has 16 amino acids. Per germline, CDR1 MDHEN and CDR2 SYDVKM. V shed 4 bases and J 7 bases; nucleotides not matched to a gene: 12. Here the CDR3 reads CASSSPPGQGTVGYTF. The CDR3 DNA follows: TGTGCCAGCAGTTCACCTCCGGGACAGGGGACGGTTGGCTACACCTTC.

There are a few counts of this clonotype. The chain has TRBV19 and TRBJ1-5; D call uncertain. V was shortened by 0 bases and J by 6 bases, with 9 bases between the two germline ends. The CDR3 is 14 residues long. Germline CDR1 LNHDA, CDR2 SQIVND (reference sequence). CDR3 coding DNA: TGTGCCAGTAGTATAGATCGGTCACGTCAGCCCCAGCATTTT. The encoded protein is CASSIDRSRQPQHF.